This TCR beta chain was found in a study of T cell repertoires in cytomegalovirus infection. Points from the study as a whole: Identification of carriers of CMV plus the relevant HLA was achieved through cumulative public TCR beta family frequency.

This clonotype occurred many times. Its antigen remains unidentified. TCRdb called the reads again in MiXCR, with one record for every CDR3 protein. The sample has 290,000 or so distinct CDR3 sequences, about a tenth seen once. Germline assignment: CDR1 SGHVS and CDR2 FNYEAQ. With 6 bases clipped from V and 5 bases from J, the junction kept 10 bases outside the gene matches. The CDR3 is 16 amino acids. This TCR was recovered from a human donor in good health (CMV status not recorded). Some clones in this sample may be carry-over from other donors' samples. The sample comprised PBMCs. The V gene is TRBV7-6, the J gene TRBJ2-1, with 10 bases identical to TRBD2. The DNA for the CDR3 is TGTGCCAGCAGTTCGTTAGCGGGGGGTCGGGACAATGAGCAGTTCTTC. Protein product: CASSSLAGGRDNEQFF.